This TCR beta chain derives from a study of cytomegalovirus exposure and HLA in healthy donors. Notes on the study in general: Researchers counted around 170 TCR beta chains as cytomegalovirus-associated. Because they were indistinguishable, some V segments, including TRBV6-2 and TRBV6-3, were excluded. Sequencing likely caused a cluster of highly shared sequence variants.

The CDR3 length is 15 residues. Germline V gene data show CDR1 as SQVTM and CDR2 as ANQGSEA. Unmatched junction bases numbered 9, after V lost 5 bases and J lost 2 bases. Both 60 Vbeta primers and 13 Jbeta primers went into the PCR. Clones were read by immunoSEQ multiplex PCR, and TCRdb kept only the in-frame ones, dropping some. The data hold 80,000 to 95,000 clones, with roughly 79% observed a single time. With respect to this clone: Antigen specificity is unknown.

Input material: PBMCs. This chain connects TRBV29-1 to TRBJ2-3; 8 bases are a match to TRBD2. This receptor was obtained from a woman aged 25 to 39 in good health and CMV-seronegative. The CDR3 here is CSVLGGAGLTDTQYF. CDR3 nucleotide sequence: TGCAGCGTTCTCGGGGGGGCGGGCCTCACAGATACGCAGTATTTT.